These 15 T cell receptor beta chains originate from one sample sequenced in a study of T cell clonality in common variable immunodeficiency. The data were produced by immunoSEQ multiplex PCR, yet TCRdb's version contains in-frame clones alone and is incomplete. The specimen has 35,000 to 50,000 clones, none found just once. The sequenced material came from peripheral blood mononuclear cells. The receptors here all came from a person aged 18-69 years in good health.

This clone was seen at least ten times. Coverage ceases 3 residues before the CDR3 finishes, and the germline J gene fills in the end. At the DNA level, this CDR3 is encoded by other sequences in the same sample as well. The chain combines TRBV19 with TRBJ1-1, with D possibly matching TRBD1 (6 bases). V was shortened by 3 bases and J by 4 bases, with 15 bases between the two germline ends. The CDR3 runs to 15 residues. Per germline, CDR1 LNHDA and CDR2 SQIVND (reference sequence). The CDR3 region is CASSILPQGVTEAFF. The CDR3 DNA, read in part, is TGTGCCAGTAGTATTCTCCCACAGGGAGTCACTGAA.

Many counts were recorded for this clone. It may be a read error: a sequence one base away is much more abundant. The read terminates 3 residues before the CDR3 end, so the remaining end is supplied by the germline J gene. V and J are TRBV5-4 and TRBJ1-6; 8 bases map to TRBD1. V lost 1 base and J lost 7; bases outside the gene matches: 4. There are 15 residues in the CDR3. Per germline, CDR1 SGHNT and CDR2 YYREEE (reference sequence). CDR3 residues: CASSLRTGRNSPLHF. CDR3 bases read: TGTGCCAGCAGCTTGAGGACAGGGAGGAATTCACCC. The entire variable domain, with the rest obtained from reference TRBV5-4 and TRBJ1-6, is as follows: ETGVTQSPTHLIKTRGQQVTLRCSSQSGHNTVSWYQQALGQGPQFIFQYYREEENGRGNFPPRFSGLQFPNYSSELNVNALELDDSALYLCASSLRTGRNSPLHFGNGTRLTVT.

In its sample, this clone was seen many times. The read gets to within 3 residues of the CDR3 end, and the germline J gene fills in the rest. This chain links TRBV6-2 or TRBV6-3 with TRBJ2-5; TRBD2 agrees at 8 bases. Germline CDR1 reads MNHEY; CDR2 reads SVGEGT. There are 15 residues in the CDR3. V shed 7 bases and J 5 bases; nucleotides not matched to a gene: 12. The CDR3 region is CASISGGAGRETQYF. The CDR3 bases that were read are TGTGCCAGCATCTCCGGGGGGGCGGGGCGCGAGACC.

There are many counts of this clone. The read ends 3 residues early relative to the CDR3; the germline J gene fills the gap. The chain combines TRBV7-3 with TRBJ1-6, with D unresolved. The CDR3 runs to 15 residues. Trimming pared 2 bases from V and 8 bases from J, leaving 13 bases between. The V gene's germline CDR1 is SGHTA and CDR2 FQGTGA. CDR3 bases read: TGTGCCAGCAGCTTATTGGGCAATTCGCATTCACCC. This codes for CASSLLGNSHSP. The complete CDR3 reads CASSLLGNSHSPLHF.

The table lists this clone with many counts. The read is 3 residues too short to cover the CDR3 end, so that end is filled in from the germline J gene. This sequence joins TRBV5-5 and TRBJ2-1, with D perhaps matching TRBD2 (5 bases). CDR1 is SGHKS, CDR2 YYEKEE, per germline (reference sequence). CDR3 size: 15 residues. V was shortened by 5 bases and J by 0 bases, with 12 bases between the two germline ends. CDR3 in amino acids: CASRAVPLSYNEQFF. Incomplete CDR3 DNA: TGTGCCAGCAGAGCGGTCCCTCTCTCCTACAATGAG.

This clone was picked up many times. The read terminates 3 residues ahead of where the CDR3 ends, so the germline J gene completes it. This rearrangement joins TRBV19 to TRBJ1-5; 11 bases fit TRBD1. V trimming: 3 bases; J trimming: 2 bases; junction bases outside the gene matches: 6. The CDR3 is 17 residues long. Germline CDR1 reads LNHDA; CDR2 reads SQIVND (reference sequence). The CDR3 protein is CASSIWDRGIGNQPQHF. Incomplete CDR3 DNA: TGTGCCAGTAGTATTTGGGACAGGGGGATTGGCAATCAGCCC.

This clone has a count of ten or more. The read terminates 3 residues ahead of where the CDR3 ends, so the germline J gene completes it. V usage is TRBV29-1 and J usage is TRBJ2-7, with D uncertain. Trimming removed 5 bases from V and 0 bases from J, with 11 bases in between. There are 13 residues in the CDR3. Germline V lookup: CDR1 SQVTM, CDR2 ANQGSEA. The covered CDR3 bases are TGCAGCGTTAAAAGAACAGACTCCTACGAG. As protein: CSVKRTDSYE. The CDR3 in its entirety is CSVKRTDSYEQYF.

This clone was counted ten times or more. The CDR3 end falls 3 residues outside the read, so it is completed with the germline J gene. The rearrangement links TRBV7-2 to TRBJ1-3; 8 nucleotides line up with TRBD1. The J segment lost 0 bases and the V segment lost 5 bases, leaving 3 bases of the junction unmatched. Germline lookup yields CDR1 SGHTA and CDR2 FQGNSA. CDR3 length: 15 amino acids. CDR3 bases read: TGTGCCAGCAGCCCACAGGGGGTCTCTGGAAACACC. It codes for CASSPQGVSGNT. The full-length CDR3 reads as CASSPQGVSGNTIYF. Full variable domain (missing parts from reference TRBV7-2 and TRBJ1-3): GAGVSQSPSNKVTEKGKDVELRCDPISGHTALYWYRQSLGQGLEFLIYFQGNSAPDKSGLPSDRFSAERTGGSVSTLTIQRTQQEDSAVYLCASSPQGVSGNTIYFGEGSWLTVV.

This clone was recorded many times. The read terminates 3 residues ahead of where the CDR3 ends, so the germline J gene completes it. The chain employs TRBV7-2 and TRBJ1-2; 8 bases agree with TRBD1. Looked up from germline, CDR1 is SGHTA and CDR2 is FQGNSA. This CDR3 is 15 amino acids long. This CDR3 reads CASSLRATGEGGYTF. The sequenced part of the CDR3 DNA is TGTGCCAGCAGCCTTCGGGCGACAGGGGAAGGAGGC. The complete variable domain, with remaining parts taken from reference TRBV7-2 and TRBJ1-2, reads GAGVSQSPSNKVTEKGKDVELRCDPISGHTALYWYRQSLGQGLEFLIYFQGNSAPDKSGLPSDRFSAERTGGSVSTLTIQRTQQEDSAVYLCASSLRATGEGGYTFGSGTRLTVV.

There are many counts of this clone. The sequenced CDR3 bases are TGTGCCAGCAGCTATAGCGTTACGGCT. Its protein product is CASSYSVTA. The entire CDR3 protein reads CASSYSVTAQYF. J is TRBJ2-4 and V is TRBV7-2, with D possibly TRBD2 on 5 matching bases. Read sequence stops 3 residues before the CDR3 end, and the germline J gene provides the missing end. Per the germline V gene, CDR1 is SGHTA and CDR2 is FQGNSA. The CDR3 contains 12 residues.

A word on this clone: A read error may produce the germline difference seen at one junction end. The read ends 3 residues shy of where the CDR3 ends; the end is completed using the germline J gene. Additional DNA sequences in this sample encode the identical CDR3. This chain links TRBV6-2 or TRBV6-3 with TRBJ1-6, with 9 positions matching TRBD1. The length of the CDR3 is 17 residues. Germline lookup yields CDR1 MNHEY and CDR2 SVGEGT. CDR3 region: CASSYGDVETGGSPLHF. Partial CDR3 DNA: TGCGCCAGCAGTTACGGGGACGTTGAGACAGGGGGATCACCC.

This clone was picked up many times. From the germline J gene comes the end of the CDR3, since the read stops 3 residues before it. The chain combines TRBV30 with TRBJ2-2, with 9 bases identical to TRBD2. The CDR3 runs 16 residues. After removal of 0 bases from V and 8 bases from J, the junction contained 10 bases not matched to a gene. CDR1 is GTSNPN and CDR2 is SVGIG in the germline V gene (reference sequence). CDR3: CAWSVLYAGGIGELFF. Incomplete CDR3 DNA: TGTGCCTGGAGTGTCCTTTATGCGGGAGGGATTGGGGAG.

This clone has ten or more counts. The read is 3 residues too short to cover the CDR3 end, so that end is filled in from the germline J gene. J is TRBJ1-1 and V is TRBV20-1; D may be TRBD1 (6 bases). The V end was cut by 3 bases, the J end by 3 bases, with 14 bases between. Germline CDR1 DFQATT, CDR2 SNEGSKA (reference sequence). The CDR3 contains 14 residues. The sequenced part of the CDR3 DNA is TGCAGTGCTAGCTATCCAGGGGCGGACACTGAA. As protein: CSASYPGADTE. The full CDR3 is CSASYPGADTEAFF.

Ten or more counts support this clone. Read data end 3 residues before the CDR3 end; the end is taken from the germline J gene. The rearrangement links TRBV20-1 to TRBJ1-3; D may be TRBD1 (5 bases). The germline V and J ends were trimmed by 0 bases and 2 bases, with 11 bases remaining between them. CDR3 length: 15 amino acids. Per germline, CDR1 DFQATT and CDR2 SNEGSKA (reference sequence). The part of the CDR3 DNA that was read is TGCAGTGCTAGAGAGGCTGGGGCAGCTGGAAACACC. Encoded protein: CSAREAGAAGNT. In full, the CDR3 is CSAREAGAAGNTIYF.

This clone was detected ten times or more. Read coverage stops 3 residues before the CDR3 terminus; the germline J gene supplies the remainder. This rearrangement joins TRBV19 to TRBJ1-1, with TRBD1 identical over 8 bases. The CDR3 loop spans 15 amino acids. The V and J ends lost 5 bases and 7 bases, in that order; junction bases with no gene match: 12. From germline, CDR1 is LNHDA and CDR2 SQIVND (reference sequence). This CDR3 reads CASSATGGRVGEAFF. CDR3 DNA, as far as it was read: TGTGCCAGTAGTGCAACAGGGGGTCGGGTTGGTGAA.